The T cell receptor beta chain under discussion was sequenced for a study of CD8 T cells in ankylosing spondylitis. The V and J ends lost 0 bases and 2 bases, in that order; junction bases with no gene match: 5. The CDR3 totals 17 residues. Germline V gene data show CDR1 as SQVTM and CDR2 as ANQGSEA. TCRdb re-analysed the 5' RACE reads in MiXCR, keeping a single row per CDR3 protein. There are a few hundred thousand distinct CDR3 sequences in the sample; roughly 20% occur only once, and around 13% lies in the top ten. The clonotype comes from a male donor with ankylosing spondylitis or in good health (not recorded which). Sequencing used blood, either unsorted or a sorted T cell fraction (not recorded which). This rearrangement joins TRBV29-1 to TRBJ2-7; TRBD2 matches 15 bases. This CDR3 reads CSVEEGLAGGRAYEQYF. The CDR3 DNA reads as TGCAGCGTTGAAGAGGGACTAGCGGGGGGCCGCGCCTACGAGCAGTACTTC.